The clone carrying this T cell receptor (beta chain) is termed medium-sized. Its antigen is not known. Other DNA sequences in this sample translate to the same CDR3. The data are from a study of metastatic and nonmetastatic thyroid tumors. At the level of the study: Malignant thyroid and benign thyroid patients provided blood and tumor or nodule tissue whose repertoires were compared. Study observations and caveats: Compared with benign nodules, malignant thyroid tumors were reported to have significantly higher TCR beta diversity in both blood and tumor.

Patients underwent thyroid surgery, and none had received any treatment before it. As originally analysed: Built for papillary thyroid cancer, a distant-metastasis classifier drew on CDR3 differences across clinicopathological groups. TCRdb reanalyzed the PCR reads via MiXCR. None of the V and J calls come from the authors' own analysis; TCRdb made them. The sample holds approximately 15,000 clones, over 25% seen once. The length of the CDR3 is 15 residues. V trimming: 2 bases; J trimming: 1 base; junction bases outside the gene matches: 4. This chain uses TRBV12-3 or TRBV12-4 with TRBJ2-5; 7 bases are shared with TRBD2. This TCR derives from a female donor with papillary thyroid cancer or a benign thyroid nodule (not recorded which). Some clones in this sample may be carry-over from other donors' samples. Input material: tumor tissue. The CDR3 region is CASSLWGGVQETQYF. CDR3 coding DNA: TGTGCCAGCAGTTTATGGGGGGGGGTCCAAGAGACCCAGTACTTC.